This T cell receptor (beta chain) is from a study of shared clonotypes between healthy human individuals. Unsorted PBMC replicate PCRs drew on around 280 ng DNA, representing 25,000 to 30,000 T cell genomes. Unsorted PBMC DNA was run through sequencing on ten immunoSEQ deep assay plates. Produced via immunoSEQ multiplex PCR; TCRdb's table is partial and in-frame only. The sample has some 530,000 clones, around 73% seen once; the top ten hold around 11%. The germline V gene encodes CDR1 SGHRS and CDR2 YFSETQ. The CDR3 contains 17 residues. J gave up 4 bases and V 3 bases, and 9 bases lay outside the gene matches.

Input material: PBMCs. The rearrangement joins TRBV5-1 to TRBJ1-5; 11 bases agree with TRBD1. The receptor was isolated from a woman in her thirties or forties in good health. Some clones in this sample may be carry-over from other donors' samples. For the CDR3, the DNA is TGCGCCAGCAGCTCGGTCCCCGGGACAGGGGGAAATCAGCCCCAGCATTTT. Translating it yields CASSSVPGTGGNQPQHF.